A single count supports the clone carrying this T cell receptor (beta chain). Its antigen is not known. The data originate from a study of CD8+ T cells in alopecia areata. Study as a whole: Treated patients swallowed 5 to 10 mg of oral tofacitinib twice daily. Findings and limits, study-wide: In scalp samples, resident alphabeta T cells of normal skin are also sequenced.

Per the germline V gene, CDR1 is SGHTA and CDR2 is FQGNSA. The CDR3 is 15 amino acids. The V end was cut by 3 bases, the J end by 1 base, with 11 bases between. As to treatment: oral pan-JAK inhibitor, 5-10 mg twice daily. RNA was isolated and reverse transcribed to cDNA, the sequencing template. The method was immunoSEQ multiplex PCR; TCRdb's version includes in-frame clones alone and lacks a portion of them. Altogether about 94,000 clones are present, around 71% being singletons, with the ten largest covering 17%. The sequence was collected from a human donor with alopecia areata. Sequencing was performed on CD8+ T cells sorted from blood, taken at week 44, from a patient treated with tofacitinib. V is TRBV7-2 and J is TRBJ2-3; D gene uncertain. This chain's CDR3 is CASSFYGFGTDTQYF. CDR3 nucleotide sequence: TGTGCCAGCAGCTTTTATGGTTTCGGCACAGATACGCAGTATTTT.